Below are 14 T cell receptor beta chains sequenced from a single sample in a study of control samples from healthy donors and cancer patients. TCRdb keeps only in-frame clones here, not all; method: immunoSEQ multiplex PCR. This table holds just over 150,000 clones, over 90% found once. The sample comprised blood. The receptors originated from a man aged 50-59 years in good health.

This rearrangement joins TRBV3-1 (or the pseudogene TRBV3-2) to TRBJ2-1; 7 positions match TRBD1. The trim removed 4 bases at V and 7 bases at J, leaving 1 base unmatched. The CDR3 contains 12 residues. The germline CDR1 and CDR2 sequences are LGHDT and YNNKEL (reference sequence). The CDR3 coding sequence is TGTGCCAGCAGCCCGGGACAGAATGAGCAGTTCTTC. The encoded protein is CASSPGQNEQFF.

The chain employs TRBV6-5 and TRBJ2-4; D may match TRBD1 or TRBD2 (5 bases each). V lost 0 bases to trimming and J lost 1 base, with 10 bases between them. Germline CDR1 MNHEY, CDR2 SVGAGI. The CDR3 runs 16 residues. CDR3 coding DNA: TGTGCCAGCAGTTACTCTCCAGGGAGCGCCAAAAACATTCAGTACTTC. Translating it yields CASSYSPGSAKNIQYF.

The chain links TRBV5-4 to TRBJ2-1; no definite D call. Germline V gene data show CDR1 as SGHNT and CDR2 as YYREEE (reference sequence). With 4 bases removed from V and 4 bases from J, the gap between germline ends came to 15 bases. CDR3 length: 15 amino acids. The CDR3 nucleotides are TGTGCCAGCAGCGTAGATAGCACCCCTTACAATGAGCAGTTCTTC. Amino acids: CASSVDSTPYNEQFF.

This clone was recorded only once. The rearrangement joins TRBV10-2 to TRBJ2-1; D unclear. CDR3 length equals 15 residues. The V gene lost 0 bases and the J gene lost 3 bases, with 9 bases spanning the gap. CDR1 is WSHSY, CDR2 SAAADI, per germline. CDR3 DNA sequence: TGCGCCAGCAGTGAGTCGAAACCAGTCTACAATGAGCAGTTCTTC. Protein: CASSESKPVYNEQFF.

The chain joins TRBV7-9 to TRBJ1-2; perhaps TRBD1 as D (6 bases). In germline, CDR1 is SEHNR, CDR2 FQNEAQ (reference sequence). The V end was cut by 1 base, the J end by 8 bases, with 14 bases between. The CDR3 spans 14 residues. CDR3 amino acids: CASSLDPPGGGYTF. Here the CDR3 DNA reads TGTGCCAGCAGCTTAGACCCGCCCGGGGGCGGCTACACCTTC.

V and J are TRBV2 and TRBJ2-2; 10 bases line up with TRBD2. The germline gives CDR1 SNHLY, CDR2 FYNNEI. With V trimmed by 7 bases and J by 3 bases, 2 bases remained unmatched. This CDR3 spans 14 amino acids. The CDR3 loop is CASKGLADTGELFF. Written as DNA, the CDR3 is TGTGCCAGCAAAGGACTAGCGGACACCGGGGAGCTGTTTTTT.

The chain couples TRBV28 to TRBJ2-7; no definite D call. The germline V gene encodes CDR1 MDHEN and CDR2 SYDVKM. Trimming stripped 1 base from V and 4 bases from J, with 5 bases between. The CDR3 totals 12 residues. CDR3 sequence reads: CASSLYRYEQYF. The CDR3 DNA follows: TGTGCCAGCAGTTTATACAGATACGAGCAGTACTTC.

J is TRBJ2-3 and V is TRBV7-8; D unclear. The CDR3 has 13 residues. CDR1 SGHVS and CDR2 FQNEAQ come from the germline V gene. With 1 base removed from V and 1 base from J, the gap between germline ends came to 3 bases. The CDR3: CASSLDGTDTQYF. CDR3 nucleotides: TGTGCCAGCAGCTTAGATGGCACAGATACGCAGTATTTT.

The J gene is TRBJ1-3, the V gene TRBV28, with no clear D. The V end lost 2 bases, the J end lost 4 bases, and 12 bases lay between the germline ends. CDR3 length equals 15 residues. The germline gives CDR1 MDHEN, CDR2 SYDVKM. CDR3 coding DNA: TGTGCCAGCAGTTTACCCGGCGGTCGGGGAAACACCATATATTTT. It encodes CASSLPGGRGNTIYF.

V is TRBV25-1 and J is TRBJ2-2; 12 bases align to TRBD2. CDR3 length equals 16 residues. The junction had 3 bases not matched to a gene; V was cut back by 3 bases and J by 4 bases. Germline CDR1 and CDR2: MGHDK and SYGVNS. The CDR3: CASSDPTSGSTGELFF. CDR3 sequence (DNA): TGTGCCAGCAGTGACCCGACTAGCGGGAGCACCGGGGAGCTGTTTTTT.

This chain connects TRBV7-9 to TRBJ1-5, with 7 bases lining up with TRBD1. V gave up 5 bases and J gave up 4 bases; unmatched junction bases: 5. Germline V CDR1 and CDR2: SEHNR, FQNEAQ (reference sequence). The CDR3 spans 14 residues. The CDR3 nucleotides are TGTGCCAGCAGCCCCGACAGGGCTAATCAGCCCCAGCATTTT. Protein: CASSPDRANQPQHF.

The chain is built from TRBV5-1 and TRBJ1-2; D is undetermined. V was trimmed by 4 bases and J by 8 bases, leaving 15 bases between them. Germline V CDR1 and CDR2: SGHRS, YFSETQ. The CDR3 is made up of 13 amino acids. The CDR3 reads CASSHSGEGGYTF. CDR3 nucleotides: TGCGCCAGCAGCCACAGCGGAGAAGGGGGCTACACCTTC.

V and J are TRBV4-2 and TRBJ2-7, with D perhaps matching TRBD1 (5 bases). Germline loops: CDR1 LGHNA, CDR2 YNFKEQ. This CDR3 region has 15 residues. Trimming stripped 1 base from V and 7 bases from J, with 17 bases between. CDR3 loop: CASSQGDQGRKEQYF. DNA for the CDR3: TGTGCCAGCAGCCAAGGAGACCAGGGTCGGAAAGAGCAGTACTTC.

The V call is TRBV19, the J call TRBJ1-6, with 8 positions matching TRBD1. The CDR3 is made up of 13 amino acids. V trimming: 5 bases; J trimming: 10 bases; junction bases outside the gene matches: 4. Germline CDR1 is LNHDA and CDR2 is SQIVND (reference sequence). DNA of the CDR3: TGTGCCAGTAGTCGGACAGGGCCATCACCCCTCCACTTT. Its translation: CASSRTGPSPLHF.